A single T cell receptor (beta chain) is shown here with its context. Its antigen is not known. The source of the sample is a study of monozygotic twins with inflammatory bowel disease. Reanalyzing the 5' RACE reads, TCRdb keeps one entry per CDR3 protein, without DNA. The listing contains about 150,000 distinct CDR3 sequences. The study's findings and limits: The inverse Simpson measure of TCRbeta diversity was lower in IBD patients than in healthy co-twins. Among the T cells, different subtypes could not be distinguished. A single strong IBD-associated signal or clonotype was not supported by the findings.

CDR1 and CDR2 (germline): SEHNR, FQNEAQ (reference sequence). The CDR3 sequence is 15 residues long. Specimen: blood. The receptor was derived from a human donor with ulcerative colitis or Crohn's disease, or a healthy co-twin of an affected twin (not recorded which). The chain has TRBV7-9 and TRBJ1-1. The CDR3: CASSLEAEWDTEAFF.